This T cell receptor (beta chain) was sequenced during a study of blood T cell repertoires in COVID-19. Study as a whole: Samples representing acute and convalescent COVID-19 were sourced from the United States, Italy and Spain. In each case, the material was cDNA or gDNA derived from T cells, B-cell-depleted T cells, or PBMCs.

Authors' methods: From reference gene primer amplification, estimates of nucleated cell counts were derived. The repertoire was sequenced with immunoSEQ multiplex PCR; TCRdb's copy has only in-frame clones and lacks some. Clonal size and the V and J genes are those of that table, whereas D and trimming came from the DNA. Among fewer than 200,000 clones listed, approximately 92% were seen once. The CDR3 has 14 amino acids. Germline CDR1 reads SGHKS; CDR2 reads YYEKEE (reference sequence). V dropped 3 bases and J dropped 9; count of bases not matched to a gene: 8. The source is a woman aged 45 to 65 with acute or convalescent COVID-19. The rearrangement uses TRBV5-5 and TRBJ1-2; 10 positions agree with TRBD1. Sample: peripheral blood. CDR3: CASSSDGQGVRYTF. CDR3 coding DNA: TGTGCCAGCAGCTCAGACGGACAGGGGGTTCGCTACACCTTC. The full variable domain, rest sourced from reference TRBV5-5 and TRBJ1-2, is DAGVTQSPTHLIKTRGQQVTLRCSPISGHKSVSWYQQVLGQGPQFIFQYYEKEERGRGNFPDRFSARQFPNYSSELNVNALLLGDSALYLCASSSDGQGVRYTFGSGTRLTVV.